Shown below are 2 T cell receptor beta chains from a single sample sequenced in a study of identical twins. TCRdb redid the calling of the 5' RACE reads with MiXCR, one entry per CDR3 protein. The sample carries some 900,000 distinct CDR3 sequences, about 12% recorded once. The same sample was also used in a study of yellow fever vaccine responses in identical twins.

The sequenced sample consisted of PBMCs. These receptors came from a woman under 30 in good health.

This clonotype was counted at least ten times. V gene TRBV7-2 combines with J gene TRBJ2-7; D gene unclear. Trimming cost V 1 base and J 4 bases, with 11 bases left between them. Germline V CDR1 and CDR2: SGHTA, FQGNSA. The CDR3 runs to 14 residues. The CDR3 reads CASSLGVLDYEQYF. CDR3 DNA sequence: TGTGCCAGCAGCTTAGGAGTGTTAGATTACGAGCAGTACTTC.

The chain has TRBV12-3 or TRBV12-4 and TRBJ2-5, with D perhaps assigned TRBD1 or TRBD2 (6 bases each). The CDR3 consists of 14 residues. The V gene lost 5 bases and the J gene lost 5 bases, with 15 bases spanning the gap. DNA of the CDR3: TGTGCCAGCAGTGGGGGCACTAGCTGGGAGACCCAGTACTTC. The encoded protein is CASSGGTSWETQYF.